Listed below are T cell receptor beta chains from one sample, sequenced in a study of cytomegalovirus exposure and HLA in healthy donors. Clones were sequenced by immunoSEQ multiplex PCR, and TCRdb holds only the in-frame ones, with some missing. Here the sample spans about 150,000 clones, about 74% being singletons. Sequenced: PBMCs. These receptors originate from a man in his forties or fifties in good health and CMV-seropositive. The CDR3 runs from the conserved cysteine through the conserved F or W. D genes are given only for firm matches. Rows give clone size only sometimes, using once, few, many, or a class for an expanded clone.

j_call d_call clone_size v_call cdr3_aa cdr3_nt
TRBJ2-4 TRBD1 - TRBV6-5 CASIGGDSKNIQYF TGTGCCAGCATAGGTGGGGACAGCAAAAACATTCAGTACTTC
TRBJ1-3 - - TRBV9 CASSLRANSGNTIYF TGTGCCAGCAGCTTGAGGGCCAACTCTGGAAACACCATATATTTT
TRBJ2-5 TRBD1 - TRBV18 CASSPRQGSQETQYF TGTGCCAGCTCACCAAGACAGGGCAGCCAAGAGACCCAGTACTTC
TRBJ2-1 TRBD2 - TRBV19 CASSMSAGGSYNEQFF TGTGCCAGTAGTATGTCGGCGGGGGGCTCCTACAATGAGCAGTTCTTC
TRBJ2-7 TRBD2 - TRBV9 CASSALAEASYEQYF TGTGCCAGCAGCGCACTAGCGGAGGCCTCCTACGAGCAGTACTTC
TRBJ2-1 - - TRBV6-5 CASSPAGLSYNEQFF TGTGCCAGCAGTCCAGCGGGCCTCTCCTACAATGAGCAGTTCTTC
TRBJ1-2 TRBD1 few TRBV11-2 CASSQDRVYGYTF TGTGCCAGCAGCCAAGACAGGGTCTATGGCTACACCTTC
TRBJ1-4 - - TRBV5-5 CASSLVVRANEKLFF TGTGCCAGCAGCTTGGTGGTCAGGGCTAATGAAAAACTGTTTTTT
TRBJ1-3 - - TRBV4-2 CASSQPDRFSGNTIYF TGTGCCAGCAGCCAACCGGACAGATTCTCTGGAAACACCATATATTTT
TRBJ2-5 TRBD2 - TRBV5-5 CASSLGLAGGATQYF TGTGCCAGCAGCTTGGGGCTAGCGGGAGGGGCGACCCAGTACTTC
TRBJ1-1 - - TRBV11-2 CASSLSAVNTEAFF TGTGCCAGCAGCTTATCGGCGGTGAACACTGAAGCTTTCTTT
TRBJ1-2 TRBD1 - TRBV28 CASLPNDRVVIINYGYTF TGTGCCAGCCTACCCAACGACAGGGTCGTAATAATTAACTATGGCTACACCTTC
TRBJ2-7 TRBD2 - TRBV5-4 CASSLAGLVYEQYF TGTGCCAGCAGCTTGGCCGGACTAGTTTACGAGCAGTACTTC
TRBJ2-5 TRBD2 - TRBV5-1 CASSILAGQETQYF TGCGCCAGCAGCATACTAGCGGGACAAGAGACCCAGTACTTC
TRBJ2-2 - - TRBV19 CASSIRGGELFF TGTGCCAGTAGTATAAGAGGGGGGGAGCTGTTTTTT
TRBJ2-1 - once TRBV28 CASRSGVSYNEQFF TGTGCCAGCAGGTCGGGGGTATCCTACAATGAGCAGTTCTTC
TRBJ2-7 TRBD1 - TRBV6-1 CASSEGGQPFYEQYF TGTGCCAGCAGTGAAGGGGGACAGCCCTTCTACGAGCAGTACTTC
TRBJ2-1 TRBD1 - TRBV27 CASWTGTYNEQFF TGTGCCAGTTGGACAGGGACCTACAATGAGCAGTTCTTC
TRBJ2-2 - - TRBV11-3 CASIPPPGGFTGELFF TGTGCCAGCATACCCCCCCCAGGGGGGTTCACCGGGGAGCTGTTTTTT
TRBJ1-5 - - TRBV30 CAWSSTGVMQPQHF TGTGCCTGGAGTTCGACGGGAGTTATGCAGCCCCAGCATTTT
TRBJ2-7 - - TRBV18 CASSRGTLTYEQYF TGTGCCAGCTCACGCGGGACTCTAACCTACGAGCAGTACTTC
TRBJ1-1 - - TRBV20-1 CSFARTAEAFF TGCAGTTTTGCCCGGACAGCTGAAGCTTTCTTT
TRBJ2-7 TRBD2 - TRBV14 CASSQLTSGYYEQYF TGTGCCAGCAGCCAGCTGACTAGCGGTTACTACGAGCAGTACTTC
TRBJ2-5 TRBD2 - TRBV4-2 CASSQAKGTSGRETQYF TGTGCCAGCAGCCAAGCCAAGGGGACTAGCGGGAGGGAGACCCAGTACTTC